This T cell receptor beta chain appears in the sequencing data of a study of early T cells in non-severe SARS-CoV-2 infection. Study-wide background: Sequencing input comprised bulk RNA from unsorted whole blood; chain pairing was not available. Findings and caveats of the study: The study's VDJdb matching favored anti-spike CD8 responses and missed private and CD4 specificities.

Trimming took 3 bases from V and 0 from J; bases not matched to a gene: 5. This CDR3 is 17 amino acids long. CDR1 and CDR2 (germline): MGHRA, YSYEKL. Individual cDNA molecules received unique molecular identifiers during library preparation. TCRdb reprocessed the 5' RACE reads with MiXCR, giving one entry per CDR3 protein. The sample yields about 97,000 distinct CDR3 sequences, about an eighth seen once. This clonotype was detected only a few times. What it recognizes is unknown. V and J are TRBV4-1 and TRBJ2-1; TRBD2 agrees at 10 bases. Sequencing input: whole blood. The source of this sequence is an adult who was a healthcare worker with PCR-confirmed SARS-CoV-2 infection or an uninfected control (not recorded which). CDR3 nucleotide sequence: TGCGCCAGCAGCCACACTAGCGGGGTGAGCTCCTACAATGAGCAGTTCTTC. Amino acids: CASSHTSGVSSYNEQFF.